This paragraph covers one T cell receptor beta chain sequence. The data were obtained in a study of blood T cell repertoires in COVID-19. Whole-study context: COVID-19 samples, acute and convalescent, were from the United States, Italy and Spain. T cells, B-cell-depleted T cells, or PBMCs provided the cDNA or gDNA that served as material.

The V and J ends lost 0 bases and 4 bases respectively, with 9 bases between them. The CDR3 runs to 14 residues. The germline CDR1 and CDR2 sequences are SGHNT and YENEEA. Per the study methods: The assay estimated nucleated cells by amplifying reference gene primers. The repertoire was sequenced with immunoSEQ multiplex PCR; TCRdb's copy has only in-frame clones and lacks some. That table is the source of V, J and clone size, and D and trimming were worked out from the DNA. The sample yields about 24,000 clones, 75% to 85% seen once. The sequenced sample was peripheral blood. The sequence was obtained from a human donor in a cohort sampled during active COVID-19. This chain uses TRBV11-3 with TRBJ2-5; D unresolved. In nucleotides, the CDR3 is TGTGCCAGCAGCTTAGATCTAAACAGAGAGACCCAGTACTTC. Protein: CASSLDLNRETQYF.